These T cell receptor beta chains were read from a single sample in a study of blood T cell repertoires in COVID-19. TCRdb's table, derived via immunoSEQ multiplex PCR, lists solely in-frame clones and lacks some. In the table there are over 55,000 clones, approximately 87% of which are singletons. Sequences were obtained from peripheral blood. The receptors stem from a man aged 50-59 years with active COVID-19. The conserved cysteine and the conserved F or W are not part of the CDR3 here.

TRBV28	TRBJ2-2	ASSNPSGRRGGELF
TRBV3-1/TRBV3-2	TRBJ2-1	ASSQASGLAGGNEQF
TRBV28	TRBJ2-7	ASRGGQGNEQY
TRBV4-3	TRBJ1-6	ASSQDFGRGDSPLH
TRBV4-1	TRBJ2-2	ASSQVPGTGFFLANTGELF
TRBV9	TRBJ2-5	ASSLGAGGSAETQY
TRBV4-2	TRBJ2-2	ASSQDTGGWGGELF
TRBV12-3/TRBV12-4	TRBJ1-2	ASRGTGIDGYT
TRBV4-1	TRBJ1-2	ASSQGHSRGTGYT
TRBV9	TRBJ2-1	ASSVGQGDEQF
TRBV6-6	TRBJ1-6	ASSTPGQGVSPLH
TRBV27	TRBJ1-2	ASSPTGAYGYT
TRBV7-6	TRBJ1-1	ASSGGTDPAITEAF
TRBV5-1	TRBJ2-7	ASSRSGGEDEQY
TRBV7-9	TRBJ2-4	ASSHWTVQGIQY
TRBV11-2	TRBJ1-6	ASSMGTPSSYNSPLH
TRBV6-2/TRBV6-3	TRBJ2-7	ASSPVAGGRDEQY
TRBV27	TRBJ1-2	ASSDAGQGYGYT
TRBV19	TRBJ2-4	ASRETGSGNIQY
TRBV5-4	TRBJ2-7	ASSPDRGTYEQY
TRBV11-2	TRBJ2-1	ASSESGLAGEVDEQF
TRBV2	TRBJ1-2	ATRDRGPSNYGYT
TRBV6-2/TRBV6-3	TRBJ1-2	ASSLRGVRKPYGYT
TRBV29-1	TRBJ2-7	SVYGQVSYEQY
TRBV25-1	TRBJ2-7	ASRLSYEQY
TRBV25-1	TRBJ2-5	ASSIAGGETQY
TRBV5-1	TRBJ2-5	ASSSGAAQETQY
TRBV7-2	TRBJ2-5	ASSLVLRETQY
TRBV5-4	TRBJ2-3	ASSSRDTQY
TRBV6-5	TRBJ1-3	ASSFYDRFSGNTIY
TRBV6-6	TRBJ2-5	ASHYDGFQETQY
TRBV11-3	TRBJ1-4	ASSRQTEAEMF
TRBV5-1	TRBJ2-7	ASSLGPGTSTYEQY
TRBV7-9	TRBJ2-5	ASSSTGDRQETQY
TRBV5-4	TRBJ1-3	ASSSGSGNTIY
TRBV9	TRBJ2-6	ASSHKPQVISGANVLT
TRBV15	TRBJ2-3	ATSRGYTSGREDTQY
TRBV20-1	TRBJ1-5	SASPQANQPQH
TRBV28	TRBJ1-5	ASSPQTGGWAQH
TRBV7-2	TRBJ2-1	ASSSGVEQF